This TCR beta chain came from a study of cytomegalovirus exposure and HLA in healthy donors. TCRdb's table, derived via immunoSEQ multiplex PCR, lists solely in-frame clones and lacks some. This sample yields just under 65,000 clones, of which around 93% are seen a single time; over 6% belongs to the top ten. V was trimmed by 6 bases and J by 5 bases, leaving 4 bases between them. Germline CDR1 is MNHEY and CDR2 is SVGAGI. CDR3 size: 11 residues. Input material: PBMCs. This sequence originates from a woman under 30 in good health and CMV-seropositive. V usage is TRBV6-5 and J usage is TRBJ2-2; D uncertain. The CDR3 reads CASRQTGELFF. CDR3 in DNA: TGTGCCAGCAGACAGACCGGGGAGCTGTTTTTT.